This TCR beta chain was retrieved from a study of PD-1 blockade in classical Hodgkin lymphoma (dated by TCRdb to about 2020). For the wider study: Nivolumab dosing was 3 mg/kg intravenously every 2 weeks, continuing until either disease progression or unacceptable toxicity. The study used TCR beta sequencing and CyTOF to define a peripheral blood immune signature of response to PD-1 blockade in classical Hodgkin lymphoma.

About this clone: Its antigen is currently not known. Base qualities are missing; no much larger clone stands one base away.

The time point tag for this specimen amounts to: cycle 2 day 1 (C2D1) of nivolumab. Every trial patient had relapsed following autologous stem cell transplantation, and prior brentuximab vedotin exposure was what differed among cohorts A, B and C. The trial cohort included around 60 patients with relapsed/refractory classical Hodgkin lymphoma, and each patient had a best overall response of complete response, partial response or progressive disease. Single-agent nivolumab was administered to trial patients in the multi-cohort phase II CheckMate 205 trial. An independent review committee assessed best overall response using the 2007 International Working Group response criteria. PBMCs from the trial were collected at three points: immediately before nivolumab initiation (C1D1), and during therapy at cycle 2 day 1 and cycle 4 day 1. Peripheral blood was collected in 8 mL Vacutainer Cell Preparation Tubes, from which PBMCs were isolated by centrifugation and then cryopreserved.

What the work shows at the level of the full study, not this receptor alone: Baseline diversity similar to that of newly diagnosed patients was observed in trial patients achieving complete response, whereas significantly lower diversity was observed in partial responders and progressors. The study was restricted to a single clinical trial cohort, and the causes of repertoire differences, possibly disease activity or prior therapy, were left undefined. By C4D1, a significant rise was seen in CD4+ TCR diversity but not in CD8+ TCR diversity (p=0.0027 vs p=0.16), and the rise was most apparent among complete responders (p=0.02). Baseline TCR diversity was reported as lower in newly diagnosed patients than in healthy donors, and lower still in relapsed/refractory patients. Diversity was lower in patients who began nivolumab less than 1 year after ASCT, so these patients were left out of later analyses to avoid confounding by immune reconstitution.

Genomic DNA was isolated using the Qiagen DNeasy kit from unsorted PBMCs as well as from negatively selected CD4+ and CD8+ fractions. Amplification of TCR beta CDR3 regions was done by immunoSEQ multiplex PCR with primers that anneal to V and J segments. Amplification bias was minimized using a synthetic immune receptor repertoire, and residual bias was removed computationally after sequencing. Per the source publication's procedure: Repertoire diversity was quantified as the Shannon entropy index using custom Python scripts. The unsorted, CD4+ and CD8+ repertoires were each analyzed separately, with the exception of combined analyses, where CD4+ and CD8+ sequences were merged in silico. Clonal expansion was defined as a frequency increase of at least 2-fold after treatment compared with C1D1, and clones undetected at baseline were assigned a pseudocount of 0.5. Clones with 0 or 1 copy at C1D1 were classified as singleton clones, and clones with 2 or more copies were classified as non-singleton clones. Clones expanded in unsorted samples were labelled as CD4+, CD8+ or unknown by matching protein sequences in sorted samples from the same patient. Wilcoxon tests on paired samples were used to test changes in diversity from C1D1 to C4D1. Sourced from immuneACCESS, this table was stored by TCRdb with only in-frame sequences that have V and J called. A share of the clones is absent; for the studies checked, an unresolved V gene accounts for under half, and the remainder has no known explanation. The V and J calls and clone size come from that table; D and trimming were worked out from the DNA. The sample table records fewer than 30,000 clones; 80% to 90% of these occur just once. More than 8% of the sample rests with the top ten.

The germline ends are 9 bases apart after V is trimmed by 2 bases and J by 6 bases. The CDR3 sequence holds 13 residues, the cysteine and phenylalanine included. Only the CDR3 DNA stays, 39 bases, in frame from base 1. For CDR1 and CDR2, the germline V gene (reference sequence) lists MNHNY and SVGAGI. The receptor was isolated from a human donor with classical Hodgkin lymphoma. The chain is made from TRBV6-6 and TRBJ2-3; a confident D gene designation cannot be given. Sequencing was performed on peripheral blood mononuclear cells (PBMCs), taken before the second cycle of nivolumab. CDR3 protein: CASSYDGWDTQYF. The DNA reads TGTGCCAGCAGTTACGACGGTTGGGATACGCAGTATTTT.